Below are 21 T cell receptor beta chains sequenced from a single sample in a study of blood T cell repertoires in COVID-19. Clones were sequenced by immunoSEQ multiplex PCR, and TCRdb holds only the in-frame ones, with some missing. The sample has 240,000 or so clones, around 80% seen once; the top ten hold around 1.8%. Material for sequencing was peripheral blood. The receptors shown here come from a woman aged 80 or over with acute or convalescent COVID-19.

The chain joins TRBV5-6 to TRBJ2-7, with a tentative D call TRBD1 (7 bases). Trimming shortened V by 0 bases and J by 4 bases, and 11 bases separated the two germline ends. The germline V gene has CDR1 SGHDT and CDR2 YYEEEE. The CDR3 is 14 amino acids. CDR3 bases: TGTGCCAGCAGCTTGGTGGCAGGGGGGTACGAGCAGTACTTC. Its protein product is CASSLVAGGYEQYF.

The chain uses TRBV5-4 and TRBJ2-1; possibly TRBD2 for D (6 bases). The germline V gene has CDR1 SGHNT and CDR2 YYREEE (reference sequence). There are 16 residues in the CDR3. V gave up 1 base and J gave up 3 bases, with 14 bases separating them. CDR3 residues: CASSLSGRGFYNEQFF. CDR3 sequence (DNA): TGTGCCAGCAGCTTGTCGGGGCGGGGATTCTACAATGAGCAGTTCTTC.

J is TRBJ1-2 and V is TRBV9; the D is unclear. The CDR3 covers 14 residues. With 6 bases removed from V and 8 bases from J, the gap between germline ends came to 20 bases. CDR1 is SGDLS and CDR2 is YYNGEE in the germline V gene. The DNA for the CDR3 is TGTGCCAGCACGAAAGGGAGAGACACGGAGGGCTACACCTTC. Encoded protein: CASTKGRDTEGYTF.

This CDR3 is CASSQLDRQNQPQHF. The CDR3 DNA sequence: TGTGCCAGCAGCCAGCTGGACAGACAAAATCAGCCCCAGCATTTT. The rearrangement uses TRBV4-2 and TRBJ1-5; a possible D gene is TRBD1 (6 bases). The CDR3 is 15 residues long. With 3 bases removed from V and 4 bases from J, the gap between germline ends came to 13 bases. Germline assignment: CDR1 LGHNA and CDR2 YNFKEQ.

The V gene is TRBV18, the J gene TRBJ1-5; D is ambiguous. This CDR3 is built from 14 residues. Germline V gives CDR1 KGHSH, CDR2 LQKENI. V shed 3 bases and J shed 5 bases, with 11 bases lying between them. Here the CDR3 DNA reads TGTGCCAGCTCACCGGCGTGGGCTGATCAGCCCCAGCATTTT. This gives the protein CASSPAWADQPQHF.

The chain combines TRBV5-5 with TRBJ1-6; D unclear. CDR1 and CDR2 (germline): SGHKS, YYEKEE (reference sequence). The length of the CDR3 is 17 residues. V lost 6 bases, J lost 4 bases, and 20 bases lay in between. CDR3 region: CASTHGWAQSYNSPLHF. Written as DNA, the CDR3 is TGTGCCAGCACCCATGGTTGGGCCCAGTCTTATAATTCACCCCTCCACTTT.

The chain carries TRBV5-1 and TRBJ1-4; a weak D match, TRBD1 (6 bases). Trimming removed 4 bases from V and 5 bases from J, with 15 bases in between. This CDR3 spans 15 amino acids. Germline CDR1 is SGHRS and CDR2 is YFSETQ. The CDR3 DNA reads TGCGCCAGCAGCAAAGGACAGAGCCTAAATGAAAAACTGTTTTTT. Its translation: CASSKGQSLNEKLFF.

The chain has TRBV19 and TRBJ2-3; TRBD2 matches 7 bases. The CDR3 length is 17 residues. Germline V gives CDR1 LNHDA, CDR2 SQIVND (reference sequence). V was clipped by 5 bases and J by 3 bases; unmatched bases: 14. DNA of the CDR3: TGTGCCAGTAGTTCCCGAGTCGGGGGGAGTGGAACAGATACGCAGTATTTT. This sequence encodes CASSSRVGGSGTDTQYF.

J is TRBJ1-2 and V is TRBV29-1; 7 bases align to TRBD1. Per the germline V gene, CDR1 is SQVTM and CDR2 is ANQGSEA. Unmatched junction bases numbered 5, after V lost 5 bases and J lost 8 bases. This CDR3 has 11 residues. The CDR3 loop is CSVRGLLGYTF. CDR3 coding DNA: TGCAGCGTTAGGGGGCTTCTAGGCTACACCTTC.

The rearrangement links TRBV19 to TRBJ2-5, with 10 bases lining up with TRBD2. J gave up 4 bases and V 8 bases, and 13 bases lay outside the gene matches. CDR1 is LNHDA, CDR2 SQIVND, per germline (reference sequence). CDR3 length: 16 amino acids. The CDR3 nucleotides are TGTGCCAGTCGCCAGGGGGTAGCGGGAGGTGCAGAGACCCAGTACTTC. Encoded protein: CASRQGVAGGAETQYF.

The rearrangement joins TRBV24-1 to TRBJ2-1; 8 nucleotides align to TRBD1. CDR1 and CDR2 (germline): KGHDR, SFDVKD. The trim removed 4 bases at V and 2 bases at J, leaving 6 bases unmatched. The CDR3 is made up of 16 amino acids. The CDR3 DNA follows: TGTGCCACCAGTGACTCTGGACAGGGTCCCTACAATGAGCAGTTCTTC. Its protein is CATSDSGQGPYNEQFF.

The chain is built from TRBV28 and TRBJ1-5; 8 nucleotides align to TRBD1. CDR1 MDHEN and CDR2 SYDVKM come from the germline V gene. The CDR3 is 16 amino acids. Trimming removed 7 bases from V and 0 bases from J; junction bases left unmatched: 8. CDR3 bases: TGTGCCAGCACCCTCCTGGACAGGGCTAGCAATCAGCCCCAGCATTTT. This translates into CASTLLDRASNQPQHF.

The chain carries TRBV9 and TRBJ2-6, with TRBD2 identical over 7 bases. The CDR3 runs 15 residues. With 5 bases clipped from V and 0 bases from J, the junction kept 2 bases outside the gene matches. Germline CDR1 SGDLS, CDR2 YYNGEE. The CDR3 protein is CASSWGGSGANVLTF. DNA for the CDR3: TGTGCCAGCAGTTGGGGGGGCTCTGGGGCCAACGTCCTGACTTTC. Variable domain in full (rest from reference TRBV9 and TRBJ2-6): DSGVTQTPKHLITATGQRVTLRCSPRSGDLSVYWYQQSLDQGLQFLIQYYNGEERAKGNILERFSAQQFPDLHSELNLSSLELGDSALYFCASSWGGSGANVLTFGAGSRLTVL.

The V gene is TRBV5-1, the J gene TRBJ1-2; tentative D call: TRBD1 (6 bases). The V and J ends lost 4 bases and 4 bases respectively, with 20 bases between them. Germline CDR1 is SGHRS and CDR2 is YFSETQ. This CDR3 comprises 16 residues. This CDR3 is CASSPVAGQPTYGYTF. The CDR3 DNA reads as TGCGCCAGCAGCCCGGTAGCTGGACAGCCTACCTATGGCTACACCTTC.

The chain couples TRBV7-8 to TRBJ2-2, with TRBD2 as a possible D gene (5 bases). The germline gives CDR1 SGHVS, CDR2 FQNEAQ. V lost 2 bases and J lost 0, with 13 bases in between. The CDR3 sequence is 17 residues long. As DNA, the CDR3 is TGTGCCAGCAGCTTATTGAACCCAGCGGCGAACACCGGGGAGCTGTTTTTT. Residues: CASSLLNPAANTGELFF.

V gene TRBV28 combines with J gene TRBJ1-2; D unclear. Germline V gene sequence: CDR1 MDHEN, CDR2 SYDVKM. The CDR3 sequence is 12 residues long. Between the trimmed V and J ends, which lost 8 bases and 1 base, there was a span of 8 bases. CDR3 protein: CASGLLNYGYTF. CDR3 nucleotides: TGTGCCAGCGGACTCCTTAACTATGGCTACACCTTC.

This rearrangement joins TRBV28 to TRBJ2-5, with 8 positions matching TRBD2. The CDR3 extends over 14 amino acids. Germline lookup yields CDR1 MDHEN and CDR2 SYDVKM. V dropped 6 bases and J dropped 4; count of bases not matched to a gene: 7. DNA of the CDR3: TGTGCCAGCAGAAGAAACGGACTAGCAGAGACCCAGTACTTC. Translation: CASRRNGLAETQYF.

This clone was found a few times. The V and J genes are TRBV10-2 and TRBJ2-3; D possibly corresponds to TRBD2 (5 bases). Trimming pared 7 bases from V and 3 bases from J, leaving 17 bases between. There are 15 residues in the CDR3. From germline, CDR1 is WSHSY and CDR2 SAAADI. The CDR3 bases are TGCGCCAGCACATCCGGGAACTCGAATACAGATACGCAGTATTTT. Translated, it gives CASTSGNSNTDTQYF.

The chain carries TRBV7-9 and TRBJ2-5, with D tentatively TRBD1 (5 bases). The CDR3 is 13 residues long. Germline V lookup: CDR1 SEHNR, CDR2 FQNEAQ (reference sequence). The V end was cut by 5 bases, the J end by 7 bases, with 14 bases between. The CDR3 region is CASSLGQLWTQYF. CDR3 coding DNA: TGTGCCAGCAGCCTGGGGCAGCTTTGGACCCAGTACTTC.

The J gene is TRBJ2-2, the V gene TRBV15, with 11 positions matching TRBD1. The V gene's germline CDR1 is LNHNV and CDR2 YYDKDF (reference sequence). With 3 bases clipped from V and 5 bases from J, the junction kept 2 bases outside the gene matches. There are 15 residues in the CDR3. The CDR3 loop reads CATSRDRGQTGELFF. CDR3 sequence (DNA): TGTGCCACCAGCAGGGACAGGGGGCAAACCGGGGAGCTGTTTTTT.

The chain uses TRBV27 and TRBJ1-4, with D maybe TRBD1 (6 bases). Germline V gene sequence: CDR1 MNHEY, CDR2 SMNVEV (reference sequence). With 5 bases removed from V and 7 bases from J, the gap between germline ends came to 14 bases. The length of the CDR3 is 14 residues. CDR3 DNA sequence: TGTGCCAGCAGTGCCGGGGACAAGCTTGAAAAACTGTTTTTT. Translated, it gives CASSAGDKLEKLFF.